The clone carrying this T cell receptor (beta chain) was seen more than once but under ten times. As yet, its antigen is unknown. The data belong to a study of cytomegalovirus exposure and HLA in healthy donors. For the study at large: Around 80 million unique TCR sequences came from HLA-typed donors in an early release. Study-wide points: A missense DCLRE1C variant was associated with V- and J-gene trimming of TCR beta chains in a later analysis, and an independent cohort replicated the association.

It was with 60 Vbeta and 13 Jbeta primers that the PCR ran. Authors' data handling: Later reanalysis found around 74 million unique TCR beta chains, 10 million to 14 million of them shared. Assay used: immunoSEQ multiplex PCR; TCRdb lists only in-frame clones, some missing. Clonal size and the V and J genes are those of that table, whereas D and trimming came from the DNA. The sample gives about 94,000 clones, more than 75% of which show up once; approximately 3.9% is in the top ten. The sample consisted of PBMCs. The sequence was collected from a woman aged 40 to 55 in good health and CMV-seronegative.

CDR3 protein: CAISEPETSGIDTQYF. The CDR3 DNA is TGTGCCATCAGTGAGCCGGAGACTAGCGGGATAGATACGCAGTATTTT. The chain combines TRBV10-3 with TRBJ2-3; 11 nucleotides match TRBD2. This CDR3 comprises 16 residues. Trimming took 2 bases from V and 5 from J; bases not matched to a gene: 6. The germline V gene has CDR1 ENHRY and CDR2 SYGVKD.